A single sample is the source of the 29 T cell receptor beta chains below, sequenced in a study of blood T cell repertoires in COVID-19. The protocol was immunoSEQ multiplex PCR, while the TCRdb copy is restricted to in-frame clones and leaves out a portion. The profile shows around 400,000 clones, more than 80% of them singletons. What was sequenced was peripheral blood. Receptors were obtained from a man aged 40-49 years with acute or convalescent COVID-19.

The chain has TRBV28 and TRBJ2-1; weak D call: TRBD1 (5 bases). This CDR3 has 15 residues. Trimming stripped 3 bases from V and 2 bases from J, with 11 bases between. Germline assignment: CDR1 MDHEN and CDR2 SYDVKM. This CDR3 is CASSFEVGAYNEQFF. The CDR3 DNA reads as TGTGCCAGCAGTTTTGAAGTAGGGGCCTACAATGAGCAGTTCTTC.

The rearrangement joins TRBV28 to TRBJ2-4, with D hard to call. Trimming took off 8 bases at V and 9 bases at J, with 11 bases between the two ends. From germline, CDR1 is MDHEN and CDR2 SYDVKM. The CDR3 length is 11 residues. The CDR3 spells CASAELGIQYF. The CDR3, as DNA: TGTGCCAGCGCGGAGTTGGGCATTCAGTACTTC.

The chain uses TRBV9 and TRBJ2-2, with D tentatively TRBD2 (6 bases). The CDR3 contains 15 residues. Germline CDR1 is SGDLS and CDR2 is YYNGEE. Trimming stripped 3 bases from V and 7 bases from J, with 16 bases between. Written as DNA, the CDR3 is TGTGCCAGCAGCGACCCCGGGCGTAGCGGCGGGGAGCTGTTTTTT. This codes for CASSDPGRSGGELFF.

This rearrangement joins TRBV7-9 to TRBJ1-1; possible D gene TRBD1, 5 bases. Germline V gives CDR1 SEHNR, CDR2 FQNEAQ (reference sequence). V lost 5 bases, J lost 3 bases, and 16 bases lay in between. This CDR3 comprises 15 residues. The chain's CDR3 is CASSLIMAGHTEAFF. CDR3 in DNA: TGTGCCAGCAGCCTGATAATGGCAGGGCACACTGAAGCTTTCTTT.

In its sample, this clone was seen once. The chain joins TRBV4-1 to TRBJ2-7; D gene ambiguous. V was trimmed by 0 bases and J by 0 bases, leaving 12 bases between them. The CDR3 contains 16 residues. Germline values: CDR1 MGHRA, CDR2 YSYEKL. This CDR3 is CASSQDPQLSSYEQYF. CDR3 bases: TGCGCCAGCAGCCAAGATCCGCAACTAAGCTCCTACGAGCAGTACTTC.

The chain links TRBV27 to TRBJ2-7; D gene unclear. The CDR3 covers 15 residues. From germline, CDR1 is MNHEY and CDR2 SMNVEV (reference sequence). The V gene lost 2 bases and the J gene lost 4 bases, with 15 bases spanning the gap. In DNA, the CDR3 is TGTGCCAGCAGTTTACTCTTAGGAGTTGGGTACGAGCAGTACTTC. It specifies CASSLLLGVGYEQYF.

The chain links TRBV25-1 to TRBJ2-1, with TRBD1 as a possible D gene (5 bases). The germline gives CDR1 MGHDK, CDR2 SYGVNS. The CDR3 covers 14 residues. The V gene lost 8 bases and the J gene lost 1 base, with 12 bases spanning the gap. CDR3 nucleotides: TGTGCCAGCTCGGACACTATTTCCTACAATGAGCAGTTCTTC. This sequence encodes CASSDTISYNEQFF. The full variable domain, its missing parts supplied by reference TRBV25-1 and TRBJ2-1, is EADIYQTPRYLVIGTGKKITLECSQTMGHDKMYWYQQDPGMELHLIHYSYGVNSTEKGDLSSESTVSRIRTEHFPLTLESARPSHTSQYLCASSDTISYNEQFFGPGTRLTVL.

V gene TRBV5-1 combines with J gene TRBJ1-4, with a weak D call TRBD1 (5 bases). Trimming left V 0 bases short and J 7 bases short, with 10 bases between. CDR3 length: 14 amino acids. Germline CDR1 SGHRS, CDR2 YFSETQ. CDR3 sequence reads: CASSLEGEGEKLFF. The DNA for the CDR3 is TGCGCCAGCAGCTTGGAAGGGGAGGGTGAAAAACTGTTTTTT.

The CDR3 region has the DNA TGTGCCACGGAGACAGGACCTAACTATGGCTACACCTTC. It yields the protein CATETGPNYGYTF. The chain recombines TRBV24-1 with TRBJ1-2, with D perhaps TRBD1 (6 bases). The CDR3 runs to 13 residues. Germline V gene lookup returns CDR1 KGHDR and CDR2 SFDVKD. V lost 10 bases to trimming and J lost 0 bases, with 11 bases between them.

DNA of the CDR3: TGTGCCAGCAGTTCTAGACTCTACGGCCTGCTGGCCCTCCACTTT. Translation: CASSSRLYGLLALHF. V gene TRBV6-2 or TRBV6-3 combines with J gene TRBJ1-6; D not certain. Germline CDR1 is MNHEY and CDR2 is SVGEGT. V gave up 4 bases and J gave up 14 bases, with 21 bases separating them. The CDR3 spans 15 residues.

CDR3 in DNA: TGTGCCAGCAGCAACAGGGACAGCTCCTACGAGCAGTACTTC. Protein: CASSNRDSSYEQYF. The rearrangement uses TRBV6-2 or TRBV6-3 and TRBJ2-7, with 7 positions matching TRBD1. This CDR3 spans 14 amino acids. The V segment lost 6 bases and the J segment 0 bases; nucleotides outside the gene matches: 5. Germline-derived CDR1 and CDR2 are MNHEY and SVGEGT.

This sequence joins TRBV9 and TRBJ1-6; 7 positions match TRBD1. The V gene end was trimmed by 1 base and the J gene end by 10 bases; junction bases not matched to a gene: 8. From germline, CDR1 is SGDLS and CDR2 YYNGEE. The CDR3 totals 15 residues. The CDR3 DNA sequence: TGTGCCAGCAGCGTATCCGGGACAGCAAACTCACCCCTCCACTTT. Translating gives CASSVSGTANSPLHF.

The sample holds a few counts of this clone. The chain links TRBV7-9 to TRBJ1-4; maybe TRBD1 (6 bases). V shed 5 bases and J shed 2 bases, with 15 bases lying between them. The CDR3 runs 16 residues. Germline CDR1 SEHNR, CDR2 FQNEAQ (reference sequence). CDR3 DNA: TGTGCCAGCAGCCAAGGAGGGGGGGCTACTAATGAAAAACTGTTTTTT. This gives the protein CASSQGGGATNEKLFF.

This clone was observed a single time. V is TRBV27 and J is TRBJ2-1, with D tentatively TRBD1 (6 bases). V was trimmed by 6 bases and J by 5 bases, leaving 11 bases between them. CDR3 size: 13 residues. CDR1 and CDR2 (germline): MNHEY, SMNVEV (reference sequence). The CDR3 sequence: CASRDTGNNEQFF. The DNA of the CDR3 is TGTGCCAGCAGGGATACAGGGAACAATGAGCAGTTCTTC.

This chain uses TRBV28 with TRBJ2-1; TRBD2 matches 16 bases. V gave up 8 bases and J gave up 0 bases; unmatched junction bases: 7. Germline CDR1 and CDR2: MDHEN and SYDVKM. CDR3 length equals 18 residues. CDR3 in DNA: TGTGCCAGCGGCCCGGGACTAGCGGGGGGGAGCTCCTACAATGAGCAGTTCTTC. Its protein is CASGPGLAGGSSYNEQFF. Variable domain in full (rest from reference TRBV28 and TRBJ2-1): DVKVTQSSRYLVKRTGEKVFLECVQDMDHENMFWYRQDPGLGLRLIYFSYDVKMKEKGDIPEGYSVSREKKERFSLILESASTNQTSMYLCASGPGLAGGSSYNEQFFGPGTRLTVL.

The V and J genes are TRBV28 and TRBJ2-2; D perhaps matches TRBD1 (6 bases). Germline assignment: CDR1 MDHEN and CDR2 SYDVKM. The CDR3 contains 16 residues. Trimming removed 5 bases at V and 2 bases at J, with 15 bases between. This chain's CDR3 is CASSTTWGLNTGELFF. CDR3 nucleotides: TGTGCCAGCAGTACCACCTGGGGGCTCAACACCGGGGAGCTGTTTTTT.

V gene TRBV4-1 combines with J gene TRBJ1-4, with D perhaps matching TRBD1 (5 bases). Germline V lookup: CDR1 MGHRA, CDR2 YSYEKL. CDR3 length equals 16 residues. V lost 0 bases, J lost 6 bases, and 14 bases lay in between. The CDR3 protein is CASSQDRGTWDEKLFF. The CDR3 nucleotides read TGCGCCAGCAGCCAAGATCGGGGGACGTGGGATGAAAAACTGTTTTTT.

J is TRBJ1-3 and V is TRBV3-1 (or the pseudogene TRBV3-2), with D possibly matching TRBD1 (6 bases). V was shortened by 3 bases and J by 1 base, with 16 bases between the two germline ends. CDR3 length: 17 residues. Germline V lookup: CDR1 LGHDT, CDR2 YNNKEL (reference sequence). CDR3 bases: TGTGCCAGCAGCCAGTCTCTGGGGGCCGAGTCTGGAAACACCATATATTTT. This sequence encodes CASSQSLGAESGNTIYF.

The V and J genes are TRBV6-1 and TRBJ1-4; D not resolved. Between the trimmed V and J ends, which lost 6 bases and 5 bases, there was a span of 4 bases. The CDR3 runs 11 residues. The V gene's germline CDR1 is MNHNS and CDR2 SASEGT. CDR3 in DNA: TGTGCCAGCAGGGAGAATGAAAAACTGTTTTTT. It codes for CASRENEKLFF.

The chain is built from TRBV6-6 and TRBJ1-3; weak D call: TRBD1 (6 bases). CDR3 length: 15 amino acids. V lost 6 bases to trimming and J lost 0 bases, with 12 bases between them. Germline V gene data show CDR1 as MNHNY and CDR2 as SVGAGI (reference sequence). The CDR3 nucleotides read TGTGCCAGCAGCCGCGGACAGAGCTCTGGAAACACCATATATTTT. Amino acid sequence: CASSRGQSSGNTIYF.

The chain couples TRBV7-2 to TRBJ2-5; the D gene is possibly TRBD2 (6 bases). The CDR3 has 15 residues. The germline CDR1 and CDR2 sequences are SGHTA and FQGNSA. V lost 7 bases, J lost 0 bases, and 15 bases lay in between. In DNA form, the CDR3 reads TGTGCCAGCACACCGGGACTTCCGTACCAAGAGACCCAGTACTTC. Protein product: CASTPGLPYQETQYF.

This clone was picked up a small number of times. CDR3 amino acids: CASSKEGQGASPLHF. The CDR3 coding sequence is TGTGCCAGCAGCAAAGAGGGACAGGGTGCATCACCCCTCCACTTT. The V call is TRBV21-1, the J call TRBJ1-6; the table gives TRBD1 as D, unverified against the DNA. TRBV21-1 is recorded as a pseudogene. CDR3 length: 15 amino acids.

The J gene is TRBJ2-5, the V gene TRBV4-1, with 14 bases that match TRBD2. The V and J ends lost 8 bases and 5 bases, in that order; junction bases with no gene match: 4. The CDR3 length is 14 residues. From germline, CDR1 is MGHRA and CDR2 YSYEKL. The DNA for the CDR3 is TGCGCCAGCGCACGACTAGCGGGAGGGGAGACCCAGTACTTC. This gives the protein CASARLAGGETQYF.

The V and J genes are TRBV7-2 and TRBJ2-7, with a tentative D call TRBD2 (5 bases). With 5 bases removed from V and 2 bases from J, the gap between germline ends came to 16 bases. This CDR3 comprises 15 residues. Germline CDR1 and CDR2: SGHTA and FQGNSA. The CDR3 region is CASSPQGGSPYEQYF. The DNA for the CDR3 is TGTGCCAGCAGCCCCCAAGGAGGTTCTCCCTACGAGCAGTACTTC.

The chain carries TRBV19 and TRBJ2-1; 9 bases agree with TRBD2. CDR3 length equals 17 residues. V dropped 5 bases and J dropped 8; count of bases not matched to a gene: 16. Germline V lookup: CDR1 LNHDA, CDR2 SQIVND (reference sequence). The CDR3 sequence is CASSDLRSGGLGDEQFF. Written as DNA, the CDR3 is TGTGCCAGTAGTGATTTACGTAGCGGGGGCCTCGGGGATGAGCAGTTCTTC.

J is TRBJ1-6 and V is TRBV15; D is possibly TRBD1 (6 bases). V lost 0 bases to trimming and J lost 6 bases, with 9 bases between them. The CDR3 contains 15 residues. From germline, CDR1 is LNHNV and CDR2 YYDKDF (reference sequence). CDR3 DNA sequence: TGTGCCACCAGCAGAGACAGGGGCCTTAATTCACCCCTCCACTTT. Translated, it gives CATSRDRGLNSPLHF.

This rearrangement joins TRBV7-6 to TRBJ1-2; D remains ambiguous. The V end lost 4 bases, the J end lost 6 bases, and 18 bases lay between the germline ends. CDR1 SGHVS and CDR2 FNYEAQ come from the germline V gene. This CDR3 comprises 15 residues. DNA of the CDR3: TGTGCCAGCAGCTCTCACTTCGGTTGGGCAGATGGCTACACCTTC. It specifies CASSSHFGWADGYTF.

This sequence joins TRBV28 and TRBJ2-3; 10 bases map to TRBD2. The CDR3 totals 14 residues. CDR1 and CDR2 from the germline V gene are MDHEN and SYDVKM. With V trimmed by 8 bases and J by 11 bases, 13 bases remained unmatched. The CDR3 loop is CASVPPSGGVKQYF. In DNA form, the CDR3 reads TGTGCCAGCGTCCCCCCTAGCGGGGGAGTAAAGCAGTATTTT. Supplemented by reference TRBV28 and TRBJ2-3, the full variable domain reads DVKVTQSSRYLVKRTGEKVFLECVQDMDHENMFWYRQDPGLGLRLIYFSYDVKMKEKGDIPEGYSVSREKKERFSLILESASTNQTSMYLCASVPPSGGVKQYFGPGTRLTVL.

The table lists this clone with a count of one. The V call is TRBV19, the J call TRBJ1-1, with D unclear. The germline CDR1 and CDR2 sequences are LNHDA and SQIVND (reference sequence). The CDR3 is 12 amino acids. Deletions cut 5 bases from V and 6 bases from J, with 10 bases between. CDR3 nucleotide sequence: TGTGCCAGTAGTGGAGAGAGCCCTGAAGCTTTCTTT. Amino acids: CASSGESPEAFF.